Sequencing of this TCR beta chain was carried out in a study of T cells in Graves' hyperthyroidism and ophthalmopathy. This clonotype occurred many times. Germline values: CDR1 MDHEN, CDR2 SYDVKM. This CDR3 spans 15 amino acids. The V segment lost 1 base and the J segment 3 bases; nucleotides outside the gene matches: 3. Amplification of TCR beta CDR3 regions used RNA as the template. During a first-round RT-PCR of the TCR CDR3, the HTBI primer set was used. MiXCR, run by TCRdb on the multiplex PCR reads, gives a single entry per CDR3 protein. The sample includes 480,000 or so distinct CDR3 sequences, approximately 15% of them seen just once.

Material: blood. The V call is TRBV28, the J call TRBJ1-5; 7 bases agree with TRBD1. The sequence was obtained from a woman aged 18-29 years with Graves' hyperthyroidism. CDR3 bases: TGTGCCAGCAGTTTATCCGACAGGGACAATCAGCCCCAGCATTTT. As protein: CASSLSDRDNQPQHF. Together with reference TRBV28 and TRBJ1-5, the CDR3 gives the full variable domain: DVKVTQSSRYLVKRTGEKVFLECVQDMDHENMFWYRQDPGLGLRLIYFSYDVKMKEKGDIPEGYSVSREKKERFSLILESASTNQTSMYLCASSLSDRDNQPQHFGDGTRLSIL.